This T cell receptor beta chain was sequenced for a study of long-term antiretroviral therapy in people with HIV. Sequencing relied on immunoSEQ assay v3.0, run at survey level. Here immunoSEQ multiplex PCR was the method, and the copy in TCRdb shows in-frame clones only, minus some. The profile shows about 26,000 clones, more than 85% of them singletons. V trimming: 5 bases; J trimming: 6 bases; junction bases outside the gene matches: 11. The CDR3 covers 15 residues. Germline V gives CDR1 LNHDA, CDR2 SQIVND (reference sequence). J is TRBJ2-7 and V is TRBV19; 9 bases line up with TRBD2. The sequence was collected from a man aged 35 to 55 with HIV. Sequencing used unsorted PBMCs, obtained just over 2.6 years after starting antiretroviral therapy. DNA of the CDR3: TGTGCCAGTAGTCCCGGCGGCGGGGGGGCCCCCGAGCAGTACTTC. Protein product: CASSPGGGGAPEQYF.